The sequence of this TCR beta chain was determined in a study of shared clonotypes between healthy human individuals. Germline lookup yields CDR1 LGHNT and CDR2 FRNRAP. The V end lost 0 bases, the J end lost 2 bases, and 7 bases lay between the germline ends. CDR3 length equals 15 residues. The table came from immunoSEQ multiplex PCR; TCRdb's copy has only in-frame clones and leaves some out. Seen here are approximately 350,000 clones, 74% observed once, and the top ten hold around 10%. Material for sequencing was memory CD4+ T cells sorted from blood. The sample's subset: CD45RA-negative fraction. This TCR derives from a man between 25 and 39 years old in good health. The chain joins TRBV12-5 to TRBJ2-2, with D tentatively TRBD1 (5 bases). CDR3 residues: CASGLVTGNTGELFF. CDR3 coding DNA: TGTGCTAGTGGTTTGGTCACAGGTAACACCGGGGAGCTGTTTTTT.